Listed here are 32 T cell receptor beta chains from one sample, sequenced in a study of cytomegalovirus exposure and HLA in healthy donors. PCR involved 60 Vbeta and 13 Jbeta primers. Produced via immunoSEQ multiplex PCR; TCRdb's table is partial and in-frame only. Of fewer than 130,000 clones listed, about 80% are singletons. The material sequenced was PBMCs. The receptors come from a woman aged 55-69 years in good health and CMV-seropositive.

The chain carries TRBV10-2 and TRBJ1-2; a possible D gene is TRBD1 (5 bases). Trimming removed 6 bases at V and 4 bases at J, with 9 bases between. CDR3 length: 12 amino acids. CDR1 WSHSY and CDR2 SAAADI come from the germline V gene. CDR3 sequence reads: CASSPDSYGYTF. CDR3 coding DNA: TGCGCCAGCAGCCCCGACAGCTATGGCTACACCTTC.

The rearrangement uses TRBV7-9 and TRBJ1-1; D possibly corresponds to TRBD1 (5 bases). In germline, CDR1 is SEHNR, CDR2 FQNEAQ (reference sequence). The CDR3 consists of 15 residues. The V end lost 5 bases, the J end lost 3 bases, and 16 bases lay between the germline ends. The CDR3 DNA is TGTGCCAGCAGCCTCGGGGGGGGTTGGGACACTGAAGCTTTCTTT. Its protein product is CASSLGGGWDTEAFF. The whole variable domain, remainder taken from reference TRBV7-9 and TRBJ1-1, is DTGVSQNPRHKITKRGQNVTFRCDPISEHNRLYWYRQTLGQGPEFLTYFQNEAQLEKSRLLSDRFSAERPKGSFSTLEIQRTEQGDSAMYLCASSLGGGWDTEAFFGQGTRLTVV.

The chain is built from TRBV19 and TRBJ1-5; D gene ambiguous. V lost 1 base, J lost 6 bases, and 19 bases lay in between. The CDR3 totals 17 residues. Germline V lookup: CDR1 LNHDA, CDR2 SQIVND (reference sequence). The CDR3 region has the DNA TGTGCCAGTAGTATAGGAGGGATTGCTATCAGACGTCAGCCCCAGCATTTT. Its protein product is CASSIGGIAIRRQPQHF.

The rearrangement joins TRBV7-9 to TRBJ2-2; 7 bases are shared with TRBD2. Germline V gene sequence: CDR1 SEHNR, CDR2 FQNEAQ (reference sequence). This CDR3 is built from 14 residues. J was trimmed by 6 bases and V by 1 base; bases with no gene match: 2. CDR3 DNA: TGTGCCAGCAGCTTAGGGCTAGCGGCCGGGGAGCTGTTTTTT. Its translation is CASSLGLAAGELFF.

The gene calls are TRBV27 and TRBJ2-7; 10 nucleotides match TRBD1. The CDR3 length is 15 residues. Germline CDR1 reads MNHEY; CDR2 reads SMNVEV (reference sequence). Trimming took 0 bases from V and 6 from J; bases not matched to a gene: 5. CDR3 DNA: TGTGCCAGCAGTTTATCGACAGGGGGCGTCCTCGAGCAGTACTTC. The encoded protein is CASSLSTGGVLEQYF.

This clone was seen just once. The chain is built from TRBV28 and TRBJ2-2; D gene ambiguous. The CDR3 is 14 residues long. CDR1 MDHEN and CDR2 SYDVKM come from the germline V gene. V lost 5 bases and J lost 5, with 12 bases in between. The CDR3, as DNA: TGTGCCAGCAGTAGTCCCGTCCGGACCGGGGAGCTGTTTTTT. It is translated as CASSSPVRTGELFF.

This chain connects TRBV9 to TRBJ2-3; D uncertain. V lost 0 bases to trimming and J lost 4 bases, with 9 bases between them. The CDR3 is made up of 14 amino acids. CDR1 is SGDLS, CDR2 YYNGEE, per germline. The CDR3 nucleotides are TGTGCCAGCAGCGTAGCATCTAGTTCAGATACGCAGTATTTT. This translates into CASSVASSSDTQYF. Using reference TRBV9 and TRBJ2-3 for the parts outside the CDR3, the full variable domain is DSGVTQTPKHLITATGQRVTLRCSPRSGDLSVYWYQQSLDQGLQFLIQYYNGEERAKGNILERFSAQQFPDLHSELNLSSLELGDSALYFCASSVASSSDTQYFGPGTRLTVL.

The sample holds one count of this clone. The CDR3, as DNA: TGTGCCAGCAGCTTAGCGAGCTACAGTACAACTAATGAAAAACTGTTTTTT. Amino acids: CASSLASYSTTNEKLFF. The chain combines TRBV7-6 with TRBJ1-4; D remains unclear. The V end was cut by 0 bases, the J end by 0 bases, with 11 bases between. The CDR3 totals 17 residues. Germline V gives CDR1 SGHVS, CDR2 FNYEAQ.

This chain links TRBV28 with TRBJ2-5; 7 bases agree with TRBD2. This CDR3 is 14 amino acids long. Germline V gene lookup returns CDR1 MDHEN and CDR2 SYDVKM. Trimming cost V 5 bases and J 3 bases; bases outside gene matches: 6. The CDR3 coding sequence is TGTGCCAGCAGTCCAGTTACTAGCGAAGAGACCCAGTACTTC. This encodes CASSPVTSEETQYF.

This clone was counted a few times. The chain is built from TRBV7-6 and TRBJ1-2; no clear D gene. This CDR3 is built from 13 residues. Germline V gene data show CDR1 as SGHVS and CDR2 as FNYEAQ. V lost 1 base and J lost 4, with 7 bases in between. The CDR3 sequence: CASSLDAGYGYTF. CDR3 nucleotides: TGTGCCAGCAGCTTAGACGCGGGCTATGGCTACACCTTC.

The chain uses TRBV19 and TRBJ1-1; D call uncertain. Germline lookup yields CDR1 LNHDA and CDR2 SQIVND (reference sequence). The CDR3 spans 15 residues. V was pared by 3 bases and J by 4 bases, with 15 bases between. The CDR3 region has the DNA TGTGCCAGTAGTATTTTCGGAGGAGGAGGCACTGAAGCTTTCTTT. Amino acids: CASSIFGGGGTEAFF.

This chain uses TRBV5-1 with TRBJ2-3, with 16 nucleotides matching TRBD2. CDR1 is SGHRS, CDR2 YFSETQ, per germline. The CDR3 runs to 17 residues. Germline trimming cut 0 bases from V and 4 bases from J; bases unmatched to any gene: 2. The DNA for the CDR3 is TGCGCCAGCAGCTTGGCCGGGACTAGCGGGGGGGCAGATACGCAGTATTTT. This translates into CASSLAGTSGGADTQYF.

The rearrangement uses TRBV7-9 and TRBJ2-1; 8 nucleotides match TRBD1. This CDR3 region has 15 residues. The germline V gene has CDR1 SEHNR and CDR2 FQNEAQ (reference sequence). V lost 4 bases to trimming and J lost 6 bases; unmatched junction nucleotides: 8. The CDR3 coding sequence is TGTGCCAGCAGCTCCGGACAGGGCTCTCGCAATGAGCAGTTCTTC. It is translated as CASSSGQGSRNEQFF.

The V and J genes are TRBV7-9 and TRBJ2-2, with a weak D call TRBD1 (6 bases). V lost 0 bases and J 1 base, leaving 9 bases between the germline ends. The CDR3 length is 16 residues. Germline CDR1 SEHNR, CDR2 FQNEAQ (reference sequence). Written as DNA, the CDR3 is TGTGCCAGCAGCTTAGCAGGGGGAGAGAACACCGGGGAGCTGTTTTTT. Amino acid sequence: CASSLAGGENTGELFF. Full variable domain (outside the CDR3, taken from reference TRBV7-9 and TRBJ2-2): DTGVSQNPRHKITKRGQNVTFRCDPISEHNRLYWYRQTLGQGPEFLTYFQNEAQLEKSRLLSDRFSAERPKGSFSTLEIQRTEQGDSAMYLCASSLAGGENTGELFFGEGSRLTVL.

The chain has TRBV7-9 and TRBJ2-3; D is unclear. V was shortened by 2 bases and J by 2 bases, with 11 bases between the two germline ends. In germline, CDR1 is SEHNR, CDR2 FQNEAQ (reference sequence). CDR3 size: 15 residues. This chain's CDR3 is CASSLLGTTTDTQYF. As DNA, the CDR3 is TGTGCCAGCAGCTTACTAGGTACCACCACAGATACGCAGTATTTT.

This sequence joins TRBV21-1 and TRBJ2-2; whether TRBD2, the table's D call, matches the DNA was not checked. TRBV21-1 corresponds to a pseudogene. CDR3 length: 16 residues. CDR3 loop: CASSDLGREYIGELFF. CDR3 DNA: TGTGCCAGCAGCGACTTGGGGCGGGAGTATATCGGGGAGCTGTTTTTT.

The chain is built from TRBV2 and TRBJ2-1; 7 bases map to TRBD2. Germline lookup yields CDR1 SNHLY and CDR2 FYNNEI. The CDR3 contains 12 residues. Trimming cost V 4 bases and J 9 bases; bases outside gene matches: 3. The CDR3 loop reads CASSGTRGEQFF. The CDR3 nucleotides read TGTGCCAGCAGTGGGACTAGAGGTGAGCAGTTCTTC. The whole variable domain, filled in from reference TRBV2 and TRBJ2-1, reads EPEVTQTPSHQVTQMGQEVILRCVPISNHLYFYWYRQILGQKVEFLVSFYNNEISEKSEIFDDQFSVERPDGSNFTLKIRSTKLEDSAMYFCASSGTRGEQFFGPGTRLTVL.

J is TRBJ1-5 and V is TRBV19, with D perhaps TRBD1 (5 bases). This CDR3 region has 13 residues. Germline loops: CDR1 LNHDA, CDR2 SQIVND (reference sequence). The germline V and J ends were trimmed by 5 bases and 6 bases, with 11 bases remaining between them. In DNA, the CDR3 is TGTGCCAGTAGTCCACAGGATTTTCAGCCCCAGCATTTT. Protein product: CASSPQDFQPQHF.

The V call is TRBV7-9, the J call TRBJ2-3; 8 bases fit TRBD2. Germline V lookup: CDR1 SEHNR, CDR2 FQNEAQ (reference sequence). The length of the CDR3 is 18 residues. Trimming cost V 4 bases and J 5 bases; bases outside gene matches: 17. CDR3 region: CASSYVRAGDVWGDTQYF. The CDR3 DNA reads TGTGCCAGCAGCTACGTACGAGCGGGAGATGTCTGGGGAGATACGCAGTATTTT.

This clone was counted once. The chain carries TRBV15 and TRBJ1-1; D is possibly TRBD1 (5 bases). Trimming left V 0 bases short and J 3 bases short, with 11 bases between. This CDR3 comprises 15 residues. Germline CDR1 reads LNHNV; CDR2 reads YYDKDF (reference sequence). The CDR3 protein is CATSRDRGSDTEAFF. The DNA of the CDR3 is TGTGCCACCAGCAGAGATCGGGGGTCTGACACTGAAGCTTTCTTT.

This clone was counted a single time. The rearrangement joins TRBV7-6 to TRBJ1-2; 11 positions match TRBD1. The J segment lost 4 bases and the V segment lost 5 bases, leaving 18 bases of the junction unmatched. This CDR3 comprises 19 residues. The germline CDR1 and CDR2 sequences are SGHVS and FNYEAQ. In DNA form, the CDR3 reads TGTGCCAGCAGCCCCCTTTCCGGGACAGGGGGGTCTTTTATCTATGGCTACACCTTC. This encodes CASSPLSGTGGSFIYGYTF.

This clone was seen a single time. This chain uses TRBV27 with TRBJ1-2, with 10 bases lining up with TRBD1. The CDR3 contains 14 residues. The germline V gene encodes CDR1 MNHEY and CDR2 SMNVEV (reference sequence). The junction had 4 bases not matched to a gene; V was cut back by 2 bases and J by 7 bases. The CDR3 bases are TGTGCCAGCAGTTTAGACAGGGGGCTTGTTGGCTACACCTTC. Translated, it gives CASSLDRGLVGYTF.

CDR3 region: CASSHFSGSYEQYF. CDR3 bases: TGTGCCAGCAGCCATTTTAGCGGGTCTTACGAGCAGTACTTC. The chain carries TRBV27 and TRBJ2-7, with 7 bases lining up with TRBD2. The CDR3 has 14 residues. Germline loops: CDR1 MNHEY, CDR2 SMNVEV (reference sequence). V dropped 6 bases and J dropped 4; count of bases not matched to a gene: 9.

This clone was picked up one time. This chain uses TRBV18 with TRBJ2-1, with TRBD2 matching over 7 bases. The germline CDR1 and CDR2 sequences are KGHSH and LQKENI. CDR3 length equals 14 residues. The V gene end was trimmed by 3 bases and the J gene end by 7 bases; junction bases not matched to a gene: 6. The CDR3 DNA reads as TGTGCCAGCTCACCTCCAGGACTAGTAAATGAGCAGTTCTTC. This encodes CASSPPGLVNEQFF.

This clone has only a few counts. The V gene is TRBV2, the J gene TRBJ2-5; 12 nucleotides agree with TRBD2. Germline CDR1 and CDR2: SNHLY and FYNNEI. The junction had 10 bases not matched to a gene; V was cut back by 2 bases and J by 3 bases. This CDR3 contains 18 residues. For the CDR3, the DNA is TGTGCCAGCAGTGAATTTCTAGCGGGAGGGGACTCTAAAGAGACCCAGTACTTC. Translation: CASSEFLAGGDSKETQYF.

This clone was observed once. The chain links TRBV5-4 to TRBJ1-2; TRBD1 aligns across 7 bases. CDR3 length: 14 amino acids. Trimming cost V 2 bases and J 4 bases; bases outside gene matches: 5. CDR1 and CDR2 (germline): SGHNT, YYREEE (reference sequence). CDR3 sequence reads: CASSFRDRLYGYTF. CDR3 in DNA: TGTGCCAGCAGCTTCCGGGACAGACTCTATGGCTACACCTTC.

The rearrangement links TRBV19 to TRBJ1-2; D is possibly TRBD1 (6 bases). Germline values: CDR1 LNHDA, CDR2 SQIVND (reference sequence). The CDR3 totals 15 residues. The V end lost 5 bases, the J end lost 9 bases, and 22 bases lay between the germline ends. CDR3 amino acids: CASSPHTGTLARYTF. DNA for the CDR3: TGTGCCAGTAGTCCGCACACCGGGACACTTGCCCGCTACACCTTC.

The gene calls are TRBV28 and TRBJ2-1, with a tentative D call TRBD2 (6 bases). Germline assignment: CDR1 MDHEN and CDR2 SYDVKM. V was trimmed by 5 bases and J by 3 bases, leaving 14 bases between them. This CDR3 has 15 amino acids. CDR3 nucleotide sequence: TGTGCCAGCAGTCCCCCTAGCGAGATCTACAATGAGCAGTTCTTC. The encoded protein is CASSPPSEIYNEQFF.

The rearrangement links TRBV7-3 to TRBJ1-5, with 8 bases matching TRBD1. Germline V gene sequence: CDR1 SGHTA, CDR2 FQGTGA. Losses at the gene ends were 5 bases for V and 4 bases for J; bases not matched to a gene: 16. The CDR3 extends over 18 amino acids. CDR3 bases: TGTGCCAGCAGCCGAGGGACAGGCATTTGGGGGGCAAATCAGCCCCAGCATTTT. Translation gives CASSRGTGIWGANQPQHF.

This chain joins TRBV29-1 and TRBJ1-1; a possible D gene is TRBD1 (5 bases). In germline, CDR1 is SQVTM, CDR2 ANQGSEA. CDR3 size: 13 residues. Trimming took off 0 bases at V and 8 bases at J, with 13 bases between the two ends. CDR3 amino acids: CSVEETTRGEAFF. The CDR3 bases are TGCAGCGTTGAAGAGACCACAAGGGGCGAAGCTTTCTTT.

V is TRBV11-3 and J is TRBJ2-1; no definite D call. CDR3 length: 18 residues. CDR1 is SGHNT and CDR2 is YENEEA in the germline V gene. Trimming removed 4 bases at V and 0 bases at J, with 19 bases between. The DNA of the CDR3 is TGTGCCAGCAGCTCCGACTCACGAGGCATCGGCTCCTACAATGAGCAGTTCTTC. Translating gives CASSSDSRGIGSYNEQFF.

In its sample, this clone was seen once. The sample has other DNA sequences that encode this CDR3 too. V and J are TRBV6-5 and TRBJ1-1; 8 positions match TRBD1. The ends lost 7 bases at V and 4 bases at J; junction bases unmatched: 11. CDR1 is MNHEY and CDR2 is SVGAGI in the germline V gene. The CDR3 runs 15 residues. CDR3 DNA: TGTGCCAGCACCTTTGGACAGGGACCGGCCACTGAAGCTTTCTTT. Amino acids: CASTFGQGPATEAFF.